One and the same sample provided the 16 T cell receptor beta chains below, sequenced in a study of cytomegalovirus exposure and HLA in healthy donors. Primers for the PCR totalled 60 Vbeta and 13 Jbeta. Generated by immunoSEQ multiplex PCR, the TCRdb table keeps only in-frame clones and is missing some. The sample has about 130,000 clones, around 80% seen once. The sequenced sample consisted of PBMCs. These TCRs come from a boy aged 2 to 10 in good health and CMV-seronegative.

The J gene is TRBJ1-1, the V gene TRBV11-1; D uncertain. In germline, CDR1 is SGHAT, CDR2 FQDESV (reference sequence). The CDR3 sequence is 14 residues long. The V end was cut by 5 bases, the J end by 0 bases, with 10 bases between. CDR3 DNA sequence: TGTGCCAGCAGCCCCAGGCCGGTGAACACTGAAGCTTTCTTT. Translating gives CASSPRPVNTEAFF.

DNA for the CDR3: TGTGCCAGCAGCCCTAGACAGGGGGTAGGAAACACCATATATTTT. Encoded protein: CASSPRQGVGNTIYF. The chain is built from TRBV7-2 and TRBJ1-3; 9 positions agree with TRBD1. V was pared by 5 bases and J by 4 bases, with 6 bases of the junction left unmatched. CDR1 and CDR2 from the germline V gene are SGHTA and FQGNSA. There are 15 residues in the CDR3.

The rearrangement uses TRBV4-3 and TRBJ2-1, with 7 bases lining up with TRBD2. CDR1 LGHNA and CDR2 YSLEER come from the germline V gene. Germline trimming cut 3 bases from V and 0 bases from J; bases unmatched to any gene: 2. The CDR3 contains 15 residues. In nucleotides, the CDR3 is TGCGCCAGCAGCCAGACTAGCAGCTCCTACAATGAGCAGTTCTTC. Its protein product is CASSQTSSSYNEQFF.

The V gene is TRBV7-3, the J gene TRBJ1-2; D gene ambiguous. V was cut by 0 bases and J by 8 bases, with 13 bases left in between. Germline lookup yields CDR1 SGHTA and CDR2 FQGTGA. This CDR3 has 14 amino acids. The CDR3, as DNA: TGTGCCAGCAGCTTAACAGGCGGGAAGGGCGGCTACACCTTC. It yields the protein CASSLTGGKGGYTF. The complete variable domain, with remaining parts taken from reference TRBV7-3 and TRBJ1-2, reads GAGVSQTPSNKVTEKGKYVELRCDPISGHTALYWYRQSLGQGPEFLIYFQGTGAADDSGLPNDRFFAVRPEGSVSTLKIQRTERGDSAVYLCASSLTGGKGGYTFGSGTRLTVV.

This clone was seen a handful of times. This chain joins TRBV7-8 and TRBJ2-6, with a weak D call TRBD1 (6 bases). Per the germline V gene, CDR1 is SGHVS and CDR2 is FQNEAQ. The CDR3 covers 16 residues. With 9 bases removed from V and 4 bases from J, the gap between germline ends came to 19 bases. In nucleotides, the CDR3 is TGTGCCAGTAAGGGGGAAGTTATGTCCGGGGCCAACGTCCTGACTTTC. Translating gives CASKGEVMSGANVLTF.

This clone has just a few counts. This sequence joins TRBV11-1 and TRBJ1-3; D is perhaps TRBD1 (6 bases). Trimming stripped 8 bases from V and 1 base from J, with 21 bases between. Germline loops: CDR1 SGHAT, CDR2 FQDESV (reference sequence). There are 17 residues in the CDR3. The CDR3 sequence: CASVVSLGASSGNTIYF. The CDR3 nucleotides read TGTGCCAGCGTAGTATCATTGGGGGCTAGTTCTGGAAACACCATATATTTT.

The chain employs TRBV6-6 and TRBJ2-7; D possibly corresponds to TRBD2 (6 bases). CDR3 length: 14 amino acids. Between the trimmed V and J ends, which lost 0 bases and 2 bases, there was a span of 8 bases. CDR1 and CDR2 (germline): MNHNY, SVGAGI (reference sequence). The CDR3 spells CASSYSVAAYEQYV. The CDR3 coding sequence is TGTGCCAGCAGTTACTCTGTAGCGGCCTACGAGCAGTACGTC.

With regard to this clone: The junction departs from the called germline gene at one end, perhaps through a read error. V is TRBV7-9 and J is TRBJ2-5; no definite D call. CDR3 length: 14 amino acids. CDR1 is SEHNR, CDR2 FQNEAQ, per germline (reference sequence). CDR3 DNA: TGTTCCAGCAGCTCCACTACCCTCCAAGAGACCCAGTACTTC. It translates to CSSSSTTLQETQYF.

The chain employs TRBV5-6 and TRBJ1-5; unclear D gene. V lost 2 bases to trimming and J lost 3 bases, with 3 bases between them. The CDR3 length is 12 residues. Germline values: CDR1 SGHDT, CDR2 YYEEEE. The CDR3 DNA is TGTGCCAGCAGCTTCCACAATCAGCCCCAGCATTTT. It specifies CASSFHNQPQHF. Variable domain in full (rest from reference TRBV5-6 and TRBJ1-5): DAGVTQSPTHLIKTRGQQVTLRCSPKSGHDTVSWYQQALGQGPQFIFQYYEEEERQRGNFPDRFSGHQFPNYSSELNVNALLLGDSALYLCASSFHNQPQHFGDGTRLSIL.

The chain recombines TRBV6-1 with TRBJ2-2; D is perhaps TRBD2 (6 bases). CDR1 and CDR2 from the germline V gene are MNHNS and SASEGT. The CDR3 sequence is 14 residues long. V was cut by 7 bases and J by 4 bases, with 13 bases left in between. The CDR3 loop reads CASKVGGVTGELFF. The CDR3 DNA sequence: TGTGCCAGCAAGGTCGGAGGGGTCACCGGGGAGCTGTTTTTT.

The chain combines TRBV6-4 with TRBJ2-2; TRBD2 matches at 7 bases. Losses at the gene ends were 2 bases for V and 6 bases for J; bases not matched to a gene: 0. The CDR3 is made up of 13 amino acids. Germline V lookup: CDR1 MRHNA, CDR2 SNTAGT. Here the CDR3 DNA reads TGTGCCAGCAGTGACGGGGGGGCCGGGGAGCTGTTTTTT. Encoded protein: CASSDGGAGELFF.

This clone was observed once. The J gene is TRBJ1-2, the V gene TRBV9, with 7 bases identical to TRBD1. The CDR3 is 15 amino acids. Germline V gene lookup returns CDR1 SGDLS and CDR2 YYNGEE. V gave up 2 bases and J gave up 3 bases; unmatched junction bases: 7. Written as DNA, the CDR3 is TGTGCCAGCAGCGTCCACTGGGGACAGCACTATGGCTACACCTTC. As protein: CASSVHWGQHYGYTF.

The rearrangement uses TRBV11-2 and TRBJ1-2; D gene ambiguous. The CDR3 is 13 residues long. V lost 0 bases and J 7 bases, leaving 9 bases between the germline ends. Germline V gene lookup returns CDR1 SGHAT and CDR2 FQNNGV. Here the CDR3 DNA reads TGTGCCAGCAGCTTAGACAGGATGAGTGGCTACACCTTC. It encodes CASSLDRMSGYTF.

V usage is TRBV15 and J usage is TRBJ1-1; 8 bases fit TRBD1. V dropped 3 bases and J dropped 10; count of bases not matched to a gene: 16. The germline V gene encodes CDR1 LNHNV and CDR2 YYDKDF (reference sequence). The CDR3 sequence is 16 residues long. The DNA of the CDR3 is TGTGCCACCAGCAGGGGGGCGACAGGGGCGGAGGGTGCAGCTTTCTTT. Amino acids: CATSRGATGAEGAAFF.

The V and J genes are TRBV30 and TRBJ2-1; a weak D match, TRBD2 (5 bases). CDR1 is GTSNPN, CDR2 SVGIG, per germline (reference sequence). The CDR3 length is 14 residues. The V gene lost 0 bases and the J gene lost 1 base, with 7 bases spanning the gap. In DNA, the CDR3 is TGTGCCTGGAGTGTACTAGGTTCCTACAATGAGCAGTTCTTC. Translated: CAWSVLGSYNEQFF.

Comment on this clone: In the same sample, other DNA sequences code for this CDR3. This sequence joins TRBV9 and TRBJ1-1; 8 nucleotides agree with TRBD1. V shed 4 bases and J 1 base; nucleotides not matched to a gene: 6. Germline CDR1 reads SGDLS; CDR2 reads YYNGEE. CDR3 length: 15 residues. The CDR3 spells CASSPRTGWNTEAFF. The CDR3 bases are TGTGCCAGCAGCCCCAGGACAGGGTGGAACACTGAAGCTTTCTTT.